These T cell receptor beta chains were read from a single sample in a study of cytomegalovirus exposure and HLA in healthy donors. Libraries were prepared by immunoSEQ multiplex PCR; TCRdb keeps only in-frame clonotypes and omits some of them. The table records approximately 100,000 clones, about 83% of them present only once. Sample: PBMCs. The receptor set was obtained from a female donor in good health and CMV-seropositive. Each CDR3 is given with its conserved first and last residue. A D gene is named only where the DNA matches it firmly. Where a row states a size, it is once, few, many or the class of an expanded clone; other rows omit it.

j_gene,abundance,d_gene,v_gene,CDR3aa,CDR3nt
TRBJ2-5,NA,NA,TRBV5-4,CASSFPERLDGQYF,TGTGCCAGCAGCTTTCCGGAGCGGTTGGACGGCCAGTACTTC
TRBJ1-1,few,TRBD1,TRBV7-2,CASSFNRGRSAFF,TGTGCCAGCAGCTTTAACAGGGGGCGATCGGCTTTCTTT
TRBJ2-4,NA,TRBD2,TRBV10-3,CAIRPRGGENIQYF,TGTGCCATCCGCCCGAGGGGAGGGGAAAACATTCAGTACTTC
TRBJ2-3,once,TRBD2,TRBV7-9,CASSPRAASGGTDTQYF,TGTGCCAGCAGCCCCCGGGCGGCTAGCGGGGGTACAGATACGCAGTATTTT
TRBJ1-5,NA,NA,TRBV6-6,CASRRGAVLSNQPQHF,TGTGCCAGCAGACGCGGTGCCGTCCTTAGCAATCAGCCCCAGCATTTT
TRBJ1-2,NA,NA,TRBV19,CASSIGGDGGGSAF,TGTGCCAGTAGTATAGGAGGAGACGGGGGAGGATCCGCCTTC
TRBJ2-5,NA,TRBD2,TRBV7-2,CASRPSGGETQYF,TGTGCCAGCAGACCCAGCGGGGGAGAGACCCAGTACTTC
TRBJ1-4,NA,NA,TRBV7-3,CASSPPRGKDEKLFF,TGTGCCAGCAGCCCCCCCCGGGGGAAGGATGAAAAACTGTTTTTT
TRBJ2-6,NA,NA,TRBV7-6,CASSLGQGYGANVLTF,TGTGCCAGCAGCTTAGGGCAGGGATACGGGGCCAACGTCCTGACTTTC
TRBJ1-3,few,TRBD1,TRBV30,CAWRTGAGGNTIYF,TGTGCCTGGCGCACAGGGGCGGGTGGAAACACCATATATTTT
TRBJ1-1,NA,NA,TRBV15,CATSRDRANTEAFF,TGTGCCACCAGCAGAGACAGGGCCAACACTGAAGCTTTCTTT
TRBJ2-7,NA,TRBD2,TRBV9,CASSAGTSFHEQYF,TGTGCCAGCAGCGCCGGGACTAGCTTCCACGAGCAGTACTTC
TRBJ1-6,NA,NA,TRBV27,CASSSRPTGPNSPLHF,TGTGCCAGCAGTTCCCGACCGACAGGTCCCAATTCACCCCTCCACTTT
TRBJ1-5,NA,NA,TRBV5-8,CASSLGRRAQPQHF,TGTGCCAGCAGCTTGGGTCGCAGGGCCCAGCCCCAGCATTTT
TRBJ1-1,NA,NA,TRBV14,CASSQGLYSTEAFF,TGTGCCAGCAGCCAAGGACTGTATTCCACTGAAGCTTTCTTT
TRBJ2-1,NA,TRBD1,TRBV7-6,CASRFGTGGSNEQFF,TGTGCCAGCAGGTTCGGGACAGGGGGTTCCAATGAGCAGTTCTTC
TRBJ2-7,NA,TRBD2,TRBV27,CASSLTSGSTYEQYF,TGTGCCAGCAGTTTGACTAGCGGGAGCACCTACGAGCAGTACTTC
TRBJ2-2,few,NA,TRBV2,CASSRETNTGELFF,TGTGCCAGCAGTCGGGAGACTAACACCGGGGAGCTGTTTTTT
TRBJ2-6,NA,TRBD1,TRBV7-2,CASSLAILGTASSGANVLTF,TGTGCCAGCAGCTTAGCGATATTAGGGACAGCATCCTCTGGGGCCAACGTCCTGACTTTC
TRBJ1-1,NA,NA,TRBV7-9,CASSLPTPKAFF,TGTGCCAGCAGCTTACCAACACCGAAAGCTTTCTTT
TRBJ1-2,NA,TRBD1,TRBV5-1,CASSPGTANYGYTF,TGCGCCAGCAGCCCTGGGACAGCTAACTATGGCTACACCTTC
TRBJ1-4,NA,TRBD1,TRBV7-9,CASSLGDRGNEKLFF,TGTGCCAGCAGCTTGGGAGACAGGGGAAATGAAAAACTGTTTTTT
TRBJ2-7,NA,NA,TRBV6-1,CASSEAAAYEQYF,TGTGCCAGCAGTGAAGCGGCAGCCTACGAGCAGTACTTC
TRBJ1-6,once,NA,TRBV10-1,CARGGEEPLGSPLHF,TGCGCCAGGGGGGGGGAGGAGCCATTGGGTTCACCCCTCCACTTT
TRBJ1-1,few,NA,TRBV25-1,CASSDTGTEAFF,TGTGCCAGCAGTGATACCGGGACTGAAGCTTTCTTT
TRBJ1-2,once,TRBD1,TRBV28,CASSIPGTGSHYGYTF,TGTGCCAGCAGTATACCCGGGACAGGGTCCCACTATGGCTACACCTTC